The present TCR beta chain was sequenced within a study of CD8+ T cells in alopecia areata. PBMCs were stained for CD3, CD4 and CD8, and CD4+ and CD8+ T cells were sorted. Extraction and reverse transcription of RNA yielded cDNA as the sequencing template. TCRdb's copy holds only in-frame clones and misses some; the assay was immunoSEQ multiplex PCR. Here the sample spans 120,000 to 150,000 clones, around 87% being singletons. CDR1 MNHEY and CDR2 SVGAGI come from the germline V gene. The CDR3 contains 16 residues. Trimming removed 0 bases from V and 6 bases from J, with 17 bases in between. V usage is TRBV6-5 and J usage is TRBJ1-2; a possible D gene is TRBD1 (6 bases). This specimen was CD8+ T cells sorted from blood, taken at week 0. The receptor comes from a human donor with alopecia areata. CDR3 DNA sequence: TGTGCCAGCAGTTACTCGAGACAGGACCTCGGAGATGGCTACACCTTC. Amino acids: CASSYSRQDLGDGYTF.